The subject of this entry is one TCR beta chain. The sample comes from a study of blood T cell repertoires in COVID-19. For the study at large: Samples came from the United States, Italy and Spain, spanning acute and convalescent COVID-19. The analysed material was cDNA or gDNA that came from T cells, B-cell-depleted T cells, or PBMCs.

In the authors' methods: Amplification of reference gene primers was used by the study to estimate nucleated cell counts. Generated by immunoSEQ multiplex PCR, the TCRdb table keeps only in-frame clones and is missing some. V and J calls and clone size are copied from that table; D and trimming were computed from the DNA. This table has some 250,000 clones, under 90% appearing once. The CDR3 runs 18 residues. Trimming removed 11 bases at V and 0 bases at J, with 29 bases between. Germline CDR1 is MNHEY and CDR2 is SMNVEV (reference sequence). The chain uses TRBV27 and TRBJ2-7; perhaps TRBD1 as D (6 bases). Sequencing was done on a sample of peripheral blood. The TCR originated in a man between 60 and 75 years old with acute or convalescent COVID-19. CDR3 nucleotides: TGTGCCCCCCGGACAGCCAAGGATCTAAACTACTACTCCTACGAGCAGTACTTC. Translating gives CAPRTAKDLNYYSYEQYF.